One and the same sample provided the 9 T cell receptor beta chains below, sequenced in a study of cytomegalovirus exposure and HLA in healthy donors (dated by TCRdb to about 2017). The method was the immunoSEQ multiplex PCR assay. A mixture of 60 forward primers for TCR Vbeta segments and 13 reverse primers for TCR Jbeta segments was used in the multiplex PCR. TCRdb took this table from immuneACCESS and kept in-frame rearrangements with V and J called. Such tables lack part of the clones; where checked against another copy, unresolved V genes explain under half of the gap, and the rest is unexplained. This sample has about 88,000 clones in its table, and about nine tenths of those were observed once. The top ten hold around 2.3% of the sample. The specimen was PBMCs. All receptors come from a young man in good health and CMV-seronegative.

Note on this clone: This sample includes further DNA sequences coding for the same CDR3. The V call is TRBV5-4, the J call TRBJ2-1; D not resolved. Deletions cut 0 bases from V and 8 bases from J, with 9 bases between. The CDR3 is 13 amino acids. Looked up from germline, CDR1 is SGHNT and CDR2 is YYREEE (reference sequence). The CDR3 DNA is TGTGCCAGCAGCTTGGAGCCTTTGGATGAGCAGTTCTTC. Amino acids: CASSLEPLDEQFF. Based on the CDR3 plus reference TRBV5-4 and TRBJ2-1, the full variable domain is ETGVTQSPTHLIKTRGQQVTLRCSSQSGHNTVSWYQQALGQGPQFIFQYYREEENGRGNFPPRFSGLQFPNYSSELNVNALELDDSALYLCASSLEPLDEQFFGPGTRLTVL.

The chain employs TRBV27 and TRBJ1-2, with TRBD1 matching 8 bases. The ends lost 8 bases at V and 4 bases at J; junction bases unmatched: 12. The CDR3 is made up of 15 amino acids. Germline values: CDR1 MNHEY, CDR2 SMNVEV (reference sequence). CDR3 DNA sequence: TGTGCCAGCCGCTACGCCAGGACAGGGCTCTATGGCTACACCTTC. This translates into CASRYARTGLYGYTF.

This rearrangement joins TRBV11-3 to TRBJ2-1, with 7 positions matching TRBD1. Germline CDR1 and CDR2: SGHNT and YENEEA. Germline trimming cut 5 bases from V and 3 bases from J; bases unmatched to any gene: 4. There are 14 residues in the CDR3. DNA for the CDR3: TGTGCCAGCAGCCGCCGGGACAGCTACAATGAGCAGTTCTTC. Its translation is CASSRRDSYNEQFF.

This chain uses TRBV18 with TRBJ1-1; 7 bases fit TRBD1. Germline trimming cut 4 bases from V and 0 bases from J; bases unmatched to any gene: 2. The germline V gene encodes CDR1 KGHSH and CDR2 LQKENI. This CDR3 spans 14 amino acids. The DNA for the CDR3 is TGTGCCAGCTCACGGCAGGGGGTGAACACTGAAGCTTTCTTT. It yields the protein CASSRQGVNTEAFF.

The chain combines TRBV28 with TRBJ1-2, with no clear D. Germline CDR1 reads MDHEN; CDR2 reads SYDVKM. Trimming removed 6 bases at V and 0 bases at J, with 11 bases between. The CDR3 spans 14 residues. The CDR3 sequence is CASSQISANYGYTF. CDR3 nucleotide sequence: TGTGCCAGCAGCCAGATAAGCGCTAACTATGGCTACACCTTC.

This chain connects TRBV7-2 to TRBJ2-1; TRBD2 matches at 14 bases. In germline, CDR1 is SGHTA, CDR2 FQGNSA. Trimming cost V 2 bases and J 1 base; bases outside gene matches: 7. CDR3 length equals 19 residues. In DNA, the CDR3 is TGTGCCAGCAGCTTATTAGGGACTAGCGGGAGTTTTTCCTACAATGAGCAGTTCTTC. Encoded protein: CASSLLGTSGSFSYNEQFF.

This chain connects TRBV5-6 to TRBJ2-1; 13 nucleotides agree with TRBD2. CDR3 size: 18 residues. CDR1 SGHDT and CDR2 YYEEEE come from the germline V gene. V trimming: 2 bases; J trimming: 5 bases; junction bases outside the gene matches: 10. The CDR3 is CASSFRFSGTSGNNEQFF. The DNA for the CDR3 is TGTGCCAGCAGCTTTCGGTTTTCCGGGACTAGCGGGAACAATGAGCAGTTCTTC.

This clone occurred once. The rearrangement joins TRBV27 to TRBJ2-2; maybe TRBD2 (5 bases). The CDR3 has 12 amino acids. Trimming took 2 bases from V and 7 from J, leaving 5 bases between them. CDR1 is MNHEY and CDR2 is SMNVEV in the germline V gene (reference sequence). The CDR3 region is CASSLEGGELFF. The CDR3 DNA sequence: TGTGCCAGCAGTTTAGAGGGCGGGGAGCTGTTTTTT.

V and J are TRBV18 and TRBJ2-5; D is unclear. Germline CDR1 and CDR2: KGHSH and LQKENI. The CDR3 has 14 amino acids. The V end was cut by 2 bases, the J end by 5 bases, with 12 bases between. The CDR3 reads CASSPGLAEETQYF. The CDR3 DNA follows: TGTGCCAGCTCACCAGGGTTAGCCGAGGAGACCCAGTACTTC. The whole variable domain, remainder taken from reference TRBV18 and TRBJ2-5, is NAGVMQNPRHLVRRRGQEARLRCSPMKGHSHVYWYRQLPEEGLKFMVYLQKENIIDESGMPKERFSAEFPKEGPSILRIQQVVRGDSAAYFCASSPGLAEETQYFGPGTRLLVL.